This T cell receptor beta chain was sequenced for a study of blood T cell repertoires in COVID-19. For the study at large: The cDNA or gDNA used as material had been derived from T cells, B-cell-depleted T cells, or PBMCs.

Original processing notes: Estimated nucleated cell counts came from reference gene primer amplification. Assay used: immunoSEQ multiplex PCR; TCRdb lists only in-frame clones, some missing. V and J calls and clone size follow that table, whereas D and trimming were derived from the DNA. The repertoire holds about 220,000 clones, with approximately 80% as singletons. Sequenced input: peripheral blood. The receptor was isolated from a man aged 50-60 years with active or convalescent COVID-19.

CDR3 residues: CATSEGPYEQYF. In DNA form, the CDR3 reads TGTGCCACCAGTGAGGGGCCCTACGAGCAGTACTTC. J is TRBJ2-7 and V is TRBV24-1, with D maybe TRBD1 (5 bases). This CDR3 is built from 12 residues. CDR1 is KGHDR and CDR2 is SFDVKD in the germline V gene. V lost 4 bases, J lost 2 bases, and 5 bases lay in between.